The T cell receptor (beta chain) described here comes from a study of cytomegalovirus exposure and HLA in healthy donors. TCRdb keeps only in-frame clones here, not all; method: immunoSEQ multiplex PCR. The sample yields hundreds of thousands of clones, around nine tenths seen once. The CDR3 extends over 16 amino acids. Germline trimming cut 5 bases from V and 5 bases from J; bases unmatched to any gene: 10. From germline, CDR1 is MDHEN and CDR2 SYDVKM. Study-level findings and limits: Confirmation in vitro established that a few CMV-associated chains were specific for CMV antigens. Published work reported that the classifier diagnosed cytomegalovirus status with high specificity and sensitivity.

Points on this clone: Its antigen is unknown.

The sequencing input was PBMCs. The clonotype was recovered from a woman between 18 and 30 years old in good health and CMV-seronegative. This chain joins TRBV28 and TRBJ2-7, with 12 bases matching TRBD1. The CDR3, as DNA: TGTGCCAGCAGTAAGGGACAGGGGGCGATTATCCACGAGCAGTACTTC. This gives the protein CASSKGQGAIIHEQYF.